A single sample is the source of the 24 T cell receptor beta chains below, sequenced in a study of cytomegalovirus exposure and HLA in healthy donors (dated 2017 in TCRdb). The library relied on the immunoSEQ multiplex PCR assay. For the multiplex PCR, a mixture combining 60 forward primers for TCR Vbeta segments and 13 reverse primers for TCR Jbeta segments was used. Drawn from immuneACCESS, this table holds only the in-frame rearrangements with V and J called that TCRdb kept. Clones are partly lost; checked studies trace under half to an unresolved V gene and leave the rest unexplained. The sample table shows roughly 140,000 clones, and over 75% are seen once. Of the sample, 5.7% is held by the ten largest clones. Specimen: PBMCs. Receptor source: a man younger than 40 in good health and CMV-seropositive.

This clone was recorded only once. The chain has TRBV11-2 and TRBJ2-7, with a weak D call TRBD2 (6 bases). Trimming removed 5 bases from V and 3 bases from J, with 17 bases in between. CDR1 SGHAT and CDR2 FQNNGV come from the germline V gene. The length of the CDR3 is 15 residues. CDR3: CASSPSTSSYYEQYF. The CDR3 coding sequence is TGTGCCAGCAGCCCCAGCACTAGCAGCTACTACGAGCAGTACTTC.

This clone showed up just once. This chain connects TRBV27 to TRBJ2-3; 7 nucleotides match TRBD2. The CDR3 spans 14 residues. CDR1 MNHEY and CDR2 SMNVEV come from the germline V gene (reference sequence). The trim removed 8 bases at V and 2 bases at J, leaving 7 bases unmatched. CDR3 nucleotide sequence: TGTGCCAGCCTCCCTAGCGGAACCACAGATACGCAGTATTTT. Protein: CASLPSGTTDTQYF.

The rearrangement links TRBV5-4 to TRBJ1-5; 7 positions match TRBD1. Unmatched junction bases numbered 4, after V lost 2 bases and J lost 5 bases. The CDR3 loop spans 14 amino acids. CDR1 and CDR2 from the germline V gene are SGHNT and YYREEE (reference sequence). The CDR3 DNA sequence: TGTGCCAGCAGCTTAAAGGGGGCCGATCAGCCCCAGCATTTT. Encoded protein: CASSLKGADQPQHF. The full variable domain, in which reference TRBV5-4 and TRBJ1-5 provide the parts outside the CDR3, is ETGVTQSPTHLIKTRGQQVTLRCSSQSGHNTVSWYQQALGQGPQFIFQYYREEENGRGNFPPRFSGLQFPNYSSELNVNALELDDSALYLCASSLKGADQPQHFGDGTRLSIL.

This chain links TRBV18 with TRBJ2-5; 10 bases agree with TRBD1. This CDR3 is built from 15 residues. Germline CDR1 KGHSH, CDR2 LQKENI. V shed 5 bases, J shed 1 base, and the junction held 4 bases outside the gene matches. The CDR3 DNA reads TGTGCCAGCTCATTAGGACAGGGGGTCCAAGAGACCCAGTACTTC. Residues: CASSLGQGVQETQYF.

The rearrangement joins TRBV30 to TRBJ1-1; no clear D gene. Trimming shortened V by 4 bases and J by 1 base, and 10 bases separated the two germline ends. CDR1 is GTSNPN, CDR2 SVGIG, per germline (reference sequence). This CDR3 is built from 13 residues. CDR3 in amino acids: CAWNKRGNTEAFF. The DNA of the CDR3 is TGTGCCTGGAACAAGCGGGGGAACACTGAAGCTTTCTTT.

This chain links TRBV10-1 with TRBJ1-6; 7 positions match TRBD1. The germline V gene has CDR1 WNHNN and CDR2 SYGVQD (reference sequence). The V gene end was trimmed by 7 bases and the J gene end by 4 bases; junction bases not matched to a gene: 7. This CDR3 is built from 15 residues. The CDR3 nucleotides are TGCGCCAGCATTTCCCCGGGACAGTATAATTCACCCCTCCACTTT. Its translation is CASISPGQYNSPLHF.

The chain combines TRBV5-1 with TRBJ2-7; a weak D match, TRBD1 (6 bases). Trimming shortened V by 4 bases and J by 3 bases, and 8 bases separated the two germline ends. CDR3 size: 12 residues. CDR1 is SGHRS and CDR2 is YFSETQ in the germline V gene. The CDR3 sequence is CASSIQGYEQYF. CDR3 DNA sequence: TGCGCCAGCAGCATACAGGGCTACGAGCAGTACTTC.

This rearrangement joins TRBV28 to TRBJ1-4, with D possibly being TRBD1 (5 bases). Germline CDR1 reads MDHEN; CDR2 reads SYDVKM. This CDR3 has 14 amino acids. Trimming cost V 7 bases and J 12 bases, with 21 bases left between them. Here the CDR3 reads CASTSPGYREELFF. The CDR3 region has the DNA TGTGCCAGCACTTCTCCAGGGTATAGGGAAGAACTGTTTTTT.

For the CDR3, the DNA is TGCAGCGTTGAAAAAGGGGGAGATGAGCAGTTCTTC. It codes for CSVEKGGDEQFF. J is TRBJ2-1 and V is TRBV29-1; a weak D match, TRBD1 (6 bases). Deletions cut 2 bases from V and 8 bases from J, with 10 bases between. The germline V gene encodes CDR1 SQVTM and CDR2 ANQGSEA. This CDR3 has 12 amino acids.

The chain has TRBV5-8 and TRBJ2-5, with 7 bases aligning to TRBD2. The DNA end is a closer match to TRBJ2-7, so the J assignment may be wrong. Germline V gene sequence: CDR1 SGHTS, CDR2 YDEGEE. CDR3 length equals 13 residues. The CDR3 coding sequence is TGTGCCAGCAGCCCGGGACTATACTACGAGCAGTACTTC. Protein sequence: CASSPGLYYEQYF.

DNA of the CDR3: TGCGCCAGCAGCCAAGGGCAGGGCGGCACAGATACGCAGTATTTT. This translates into CASSQGQGGTDTQYF. The chain uses TRBV4-1 and TRBJ2-3; TRBD1 is a possible D gene (5 bases). The CDR3 loop spans 15 amino acids. Looked up from germline, CDR1 is MGHRA and CDR2 is YSYEKL. Trimming stripped 1 base from V and 1 base from J, with 9 bases between.

In nucleotides, the CDR3 is TGTGCCAGCAGCGTAGCTTTGGGCCGTAAAAACACTGAAGCTTTCTTT. Amino acids: CASSVALGRKNTEAFF. The rearrangement uses TRBV9 and TRBJ1-1; D is unresolved. Looked up from germline, CDR1 is SGDLS and CDR2 is YYNGEE. Between the trimmed V and J ends, which lost 0 bases and 2 bases, there was a span of 14 bases. The CDR3 loop spans 16 amino acids. The full variable domain, rest sourced from reference TRBV9 and TRBJ1-1, is DSGVTQTPKHLITATGQRVTLRCSPRSGDLSVYWYQQSLDQGLQFLIQYYNGEERAKGNILERFSAQQFPDLHSELNLSSLELGDSALYFCASSVALGRKNTEAFFGQGTRLTVV.

The chain recombines TRBV7-2 with TRBJ2-5; D is possibly TRBD2 (7 bases). The CDR3 totals 16 residues. V gave up 1 base and J gave up 9 bases, with 21 bases separating them. The germline CDR1 and CDR2 sequences are SGHTA and FQGNSA. The CDR3 nucleotides are TGTGCCAGCAGCTTAGTAGGGGGGGACCCTATTCCGGCCCAGTACTTC. This translates into CASSLVGGDPIPAQYF. The full variable domain, rest sourced from reference TRBV7-2 and TRBJ2-5, is GAGVSQSPSNKVTEKGKDVELRCDPISGHTALYWYRQSLGQGLEFLIYFQGNSAPDKSGLPSDRFSAERTGGSVSTLTIQRTQQEDSAVYLCASSLVGGDPIPAQYFGPGTRLLVL.

V is TRBV2 and J is TRBJ2-5, with a possible D match to TRBD1 (6 bases). This CDR3 contains 15 residues. Trimming left V 2 bases short and J 2 bases short, with 12 bases between. Germline CDR1 reads SNHLY; CDR2 reads FYNNEI. CDR3 amino acids: CASSENRVRQETQYF. In nucleotides, the CDR3 is TGTGCCAGCAGTGAAAACAGGGTTCGACAAGAGACCCAGTACTTC.

The chain recombines TRBV18 with TRBJ2-3; 9 nucleotides line up with TRBD1. The CDR3 spans 14 residues. Germline V lookup: CDR1 KGHSH, CDR2 LQKENI. V gave up 4 bases and J gave up 6 bases; unmatched junction bases: 5. The CDR3 sequence: CASSLNRGPDTQYF. The CDR3 DNA reads as TGTGCCAGCTCACTTAACAGGGGGCCGGATACGCAGTATTTT.

The rearrangement links TRBV6-1 to TRBJ1-6; 7 bases map to TRBD1. V trimming: 6 bases; J trimming: 7 bases; junction bases outside the gene matches: 6. Per germline, CDR1 MNHNS and CDR2 SASEGT. The CDR3 is made up of 14 amino acids. The CDR3 region is CASRAGTDNSPLHF. The CDR3 DNA sequence: TGTGCCAGCAGGGCCGGGACAGACAATTCACCCCTCCACTTT.

The CDR3 protein is CASNIDRGLGYGYTF. For the CDR3, the DNA is TGTGCCAGCAATATTGACAGGGGGCTGGGCTATGGCTACACCTTC. This sequence joins TRBV7-9 and TRBJ1-2; 10 bases align to TRBD1. The V and J ends lost 7 bases and 4 bases, in that order; junction bases with no gene match: 9. Germline-derived CDR1 and CDR2 are SEHNR and FQNEAQ (reference sequence). This CDR3 is 15 amino acids long.

The chain employs TRBV7-9 and TRBJ2-1; 7 bases are shared with TRBD2. J was trimmed by 7 bases and V by 8 bases; bases with no gene match: 14. Per germline, CDR1 SEHNR and CDR2 FQNEAQ (reference sequence). CDR3 size: 15 residues. CDR3 sequence: CASLRPGGVGNEQFF. In DNA, the CDR3 is TGTGCCAGCCTAAGACCGGGAGGAGTGGGGAATGAGCAGTTCTTC.

This clone was detected once. J is TRBJ1-1 and V is TRBV29-1; 7 bases map to TRBD1. This CDR3 contains 15 residues. The V gene end was trimmed by 6 bases and the J gene end by 1 base; junction bases not matched to a gene: 11. Germline CDR1 and CDR2: SQVTM and ANQGSEA. The CDR3, as DNA: TGCAGCGTCCCCAAGGGGGCGGGGTGGAACACTGAAGCTTTCTTT. Protein: CSVPKGAGWNTEAFF.

The rearrangement uses TRBV6-5 and TRBJ2-2; D gene unclear. This CDR3 contains 14 residues. Germline loops: CDR1 MNHEY, CDR2 SVGAGI. V was clipped by 2 bases and J by 1 base, with 5 bases between them. CDR3 region: CASSYAQNTGELFF. CDR3 nucleotides: TGTGCCAGCAGTTACGCACAGAACACCGGGGAGCTGTTTTTT.

CDR3 amino acids: CASSLLAGVGETQYF. The CDR3 nucleotides read TGTGCCAGCAGCCTTCTAGCGGGAGTAGGGGAGACCCAGTACTTC. J is TRBJ2-5 and V is TRBV6-5, with 10 bases aligning to TRBD2. Trimming at V came to 6 bases and at J to 5 bases, leaving 9 bases not matched to a gene. This CDR3 has 15 amino acids. The germline gives CDR1 MNHEY, CDR2 SVGAGI.

The chain uses TRBV15 and TRBJ2-5, with 11 bases identical to TRBD2. Germline V lookup: CDR1 LNHNV, CDR2 YYDKDF (reference sequence). The ends lost 0 bases at V and 4 bases at J; junction bases unmatched: 1. This CDR3 has 15 amino acids. The CDR3 spells CATSRDSGGAETQYF. CDR3 sequence (DNA): TGTGCCACCAGCAGAGATAGCGGGGGGGCAGAGACCCAGTACTTC.

CDR3 sequence: CAWSVKGGNQPQHF. The CDR3 nucleotides are TGTGCCTGGAGTGTAAAGGGAGGCAATCAGCCCCAGCATTTT. This rearrangement joins TRBV30 to TRBJ1-5; D gene ambiguous. From germline, CDR1 is GTSNPN and CDR2 SVGIG (reference sequence). The germline V and J ends were trimmed by 0 bases and 2 bases, with 8 bases remaining between them. There are 14 residues in the CDR3.

CDR3 DNA: TGCGCCAGCTGGAGGGCAGGGTCAAGGGTAATGAACACTGAAGCTTTCTTT. It specifies CASWRAGSRVMNTEAFF. This chain uses TRBV4-1 with TRBJ1-1; a weak D match, TRBD1 (5 bases). The CDR3 has 17 amino acids. V was trimmed by 8 bases and J by 0 bases, leaving 22 bases between them. The V gene's germline CDR1 is MGHRA and CDR2 YSYEKL.